This passage covers 6 T cell receptor beta chains from one sample sequenced in a study of cytomegalovirus exposure and HLA in healthy donors. The primer mix had 60 Vbeta and 13 Jbeta primers. TCRdb's table, derived via immunoSEQ multiplex PCR, lists solely in-frame clones and lacks some. The table records over 100,000 clones, 60% to 85% of them present only once. Input material: PBMCs. These receptor sequences come from a female donor in good health and CMV-seronegative.

V usage is TRBV5-1 and J usage is TRBJ2-5; the match to TRBD2 covers 15 bases. Losses at the gene ends were 4 bases for V and 5 bases for J; bases not matched to a gene: 3. Germline CDR1 SGHRS, CDR2 YFSETQ. CDR3 length: 15 residues. The CDR3 spells CASSPGTSGGETQYF. CDR3 DNA: TGCGCCAGCAGCCCGGGGACTAGCGGGGGGGAGACCCAGTACTTC.

This rearrangement joins TRBV6-1 to TRBJ1-1; D possibly corresponds to TRBD1 (5 bases). The CDR3 is made up of 14 amino acids. V lost 5 bases and J lost 8, with 18 bases in between. Germline V gene sequence: CDR1 MNHNS, CDR2 SASEGT. CDR3 sequence: CASSSRTRTIEAFF. The CDR3 DNA sequence: TGTGCCAGCAGTTCACGGACAAGGACAATCGAAGCTTTCTTT.

V and J are TRBV2 and TRBJ2-7; 11 bases map to TRBD1. This CDR3 has 17 amino acids. The V gene end was trimmed by 7 bases and the J gene end by 2 bases; junction bases not matched to a gene: 13. The V gene's germline CDR1 is SNHLY and CDR2 FYNNEI. The CDR3, as DNA: TGTGCCAGCATCGGGGGACAGGGGGGCCCCAACCCCTACGAGCAGTACTTC. It specifies CASIGGQGGPNPYEQYF.

The CDR3 DNA follows: TGTGCCTGGAGTGTAGCGGGGGGGCCGGTAGAGCAGTACTTC. It is translated as CAWSVAGGPVEQYF. The rearrangement uses TRBV30 and TRBJ2-5, with TRBD2 matching 10 bases. This CDR3 spans 14 amino acids. Germline CDR1 is GTSNPN and CDR2 is SVGIG (reference sequence). V lost 0 bases to trimming and J lost 11 bases; unmatched junction nucleotides: 9. Using reference TRBV30 and TRBJ2-5 for the parts outside the CDR3, the full variable domain is SQTIHQWPATLVQPVGSPLSLECTVEGTSNPNLYWYRQAAGRGLQLLFYSVGIGQISSEVPQNLSASRPQDRQFILSSKKLLLSDSGFYLCAWSVAGGPVEQYFGPGTRLLVL.

The chain is built from TRBV11-2 and TRBJ1-6; 11 bases are a match to TRBD1. Trimming took 4 bases from V and 11 from J; bases not matched to a gene: 10. CDR1 is SGHAT and CDR2 is FQNNGV in the germline V gene. The length of the CDR3 is 16 residues. As DNA, the CDR3 is TGTGCCAGCAGCTGGTTAAGGACAGGGGGCTCTACACCCCTCCACTTT. Residues: CASSWLRTGGSTPLHF.

This chain links TRBV10-2 with TRBJ1-1; 9 bases agree with TRBD1. This CDR3 region has 14 residues. Germline V lookup: CDR1 WSHSY, CDR2 SAAADI. The J segment lost 4 bases and the V segment lost 6 bases, leaving 6 bases of the junction unmatched. The CDR3 here is CASRTPGQGTEAFF. CDR3 sequence (DNA): TGCGCCAGCAGGACGCCGGGACAGGGCACTGAAGCTTTCTTT.